This record covers a single T cell receptor beta chain. The antigen it recognizes is unknown. Within one base of it there is no much larger clone, and no base qualities were kept. TCR beta CDR3 regions were amplified from RNA transcripts. A first-round RT-PCR of the TCR CDR3 used the HTBI primer set with the Qiagen OneStep RT-PCR kit. Libraries were constructed in a second round of multiplex PCR, after which size selection and purification were performed. Libraries were sequenced paired-end with 100 bp reads on an Illumina HiSeq2000. As for how the authors treated the data: SOAPnuke was used to process the raw data, removing reads that contained adapters or uncalled bases, had a mean Phred below 15, or lacked an exact match to the constant primer or identifier. COPE v1.2.5 was used to merge the high-quality paired reads, and each unique nucleotide sequence was defined as a clonotype. Clonotypes were aligned to IMGT TRBV, TRBD and TRBJ reference segments using MiTCR v1.1. The analysis was restricted to V-J combinations with a frequency above 0.0001, which together covered 99.2% of the repertoires. A TCS score was defined as the ratio between F50 (clonal expansion) and ExV (chaos), using BLOSUM62-based TCRdist between CDR3 peptides within each V-J. Welch's t-statistics and random forest reduced fewer than 550 V-J features to 13, which were used in a naive Bayes classifier (R e1071). The similarity between thyroid and blood repertoires was quantified using the Morisita-Horn index. TCRdb reanalyzed the raw reads on its own, using fastp at Q25 for trimming and MiXCR for clone calling, and kept in-frame beta chains. A single entry per CDR3 protein holds the most common genes and DNA from its merged rows. None of the V and J calls come from the authors' own analysis; TCRdb made them. The sample profile shows 500,000 to 800,000 distinct CDR3 sequences; about 45% of them were found once. Approximately 7.2% of the sample is in the top ten clones.

Reading from cysteine to phenylalanine, the CDR3 counts 16 amino acids. The DNA shown is the 48-base CDR3, in frame from base 1. The germline V gene (reference sequence) sets CDR1 to SEHNR and CDR2 to FQNEAQ. Deletion took 5 bases off V and 0 bases off J, with a span of 17 bases between the germline ends. Patients with uncontrolled infections, other autoimmune diseases, pregnancy or lactation were excluded. Diagnoses were based on clinical symptoms, serum thyroxine and TRAb, thyroid ultrasound and orbital computed tomography. Trizol reagent was used to extract total RNA, and RNA quality was then checked on an Agilent 2100 Bioanalyzer. The sample originates from a study of T cells in Graves' hyperthyroidism and ophthalmopathy (dated by TCRdb to between 2018 and 2020). A note on the overall study: To identify TCR V-J signatures that set the groups apart, the researchers used a discovery cohort of 100 or so patients, made up of 40 to 45 with Graves' ophthalmopathy and about 60 with stable Graves' hyperthyroidism. Prospective prediction of ophthalmopathy was tested in an independent validation cohort of approximately 19 hyperthyroidism patients and 15 to 17 patients who later progressed to ophthalmopathy. The 85 to 100 discovery patients were divided at random into training and test sets in a 7:3 ratio. After blood sampling, hyperthyroidism patients were treated with methimazole at a starting dose of 30 mg daily, and ophthalmopathy patients were treated with high-dose intravenous methylprednisolone. In addition, the study compared T-cell repertoires in thyroid tissue and in blood from five to seven Graves' hyperthyroidism patients. According to the paper, TCR Vbeta CDR3 sequencing was carried out on some 130 peripheral blood samples, which came from more than 40 ophthalmopathy, around 74 hyperthyroidism and roughly 17 progressor patients.

The full study reports these points: During validation, the model predicted progression to ophthalmopathy a median of about 6.3 months ahead of onset, with more than 55% sensitivity and around 72% specificity. No statistical method was used to fix the sample size in advance, and group allocation was not hidden from the investigators. Most expanded thyroid clonotypes (frequency above 0.001) were also detected in blood, a finding suggesting that blood repertoires may reflect thyroid immune responses. A model built on a 13 V-J signature distinguished ophthalmopathy from stable hyperthyroidism, reaching roughly 88% sensitivity and 81.08% specificity in cross-validation and 80%/75% in testing.

The chain couples TRBV7-9 to TRBJ2-7, with TRBD1 as a weak D call on 6 bases. The TCR originated in an adult man with Graves' disease, either hyperthyroidism or ophthalmopathy (not recorded which). Sequences were obtained from peripheral blood or thyroid tissue (not recorded which). The DNA sequence follows: TGTGCCAGCAGCGGCGTCCCGGGACAAAGCTCCTACGAGCAGTACTTC. This yields the protein CASSGVPGQSSYEQYF.